The 9 T cell receptor beta chains below come from one sample, sequenced in a study of blood T cell repertoires in COVID-19. Profiled with immunoSEQ multiplex PCR; TCRdb holds only in-frame clones, not every one. The data hold 50,000 to 65,000 clones, with 92% observed a single time. Material for sequencing was peripheral blood. The source of these receptors is a human donor in a cohort sampled during active COVID-19.

The rearrangement links TRBV2 to TRBJ2-3; D might be TRBD2 (6 bases). The CDR3 has 17 amino acids. V was cut by 7 bases and J by 2 bases, with 22 bases left in between. Germline-derived CDR1 and CDR2 are SNHLY and FYNNEI. As DNA, the CDR3 is TGTGCCAGCACCGACACCCCACTAGCAATAGACACAGATACGCAGTATTTT. Its protein product is CASTDTPLAIDTDTQYF.

This rearrangement joins TRBV3-1 (or the pseudogene TRBV3-2) to TRBJ2-1, with D maybe TRBD2 (10 bases). The CDR3 extends over 24 amino acids. Trimming took off 8 bases at V and 2 bases at J, with 43 bases between the two ends. Germline lookup yields CDR1 LGHDT and CDR2 YNNKEL (reference sequence). CDR3 sequence reads: CASAKLRDRVSGGALILPYNEQFF. In DNA form, the CDR3 reads TGTGCCAGCGCAAAACTCCGGGACAGGGTAAGCGGGGGGGCCTTGATACTCCCCTACAATGAGCAGTTCTTC.

This chain uses TRBV18 with TRBJ1-4; 8 bases fit TRBD1. From germline, CDR1 is KGHSH and CDR2 LQKENI. The CDR3 is 13 residues long. Unmatched junction bases numbered 6, after V lost 8 bases and J lost 7 bases. The CDR3 bases are TGTGCCAGCCGGCAGGGGGCCGGTGAAAAACTGTTTTTT. Translated, it gives CASRQGAGEKLFF.

The chain has TRBV28 and TRBJ1-2; D unclear. Germline V gene sequence: CDR1 MDHEN, CDR2 SYDVKM. Deletions cut 10 bases from V and 0 bases from J, with 15 bases between. The CDR3 has 14 amino acids. The DNA for the CDR3 is TGTGCCACCCCGCCCGACTCTTCTAACTATGGCTACACCTTC. Amino acids: CATPPDSSNYGYTF.

The chain couples TRBV30 to TRBJ2-5; 10 bases are shared with TRBD2. V was clipped by 4 bases and J by 5 bases; unmatched bases: 7. Per germline, CDR1 GTSNPN and CDR2 SVGIG (reference sequence). The CDR3 extends over 14 amino acids. CDR3 sequence: CAWTLAGGGETQYF. The CDR3 DNA follows: TGTGCCTGGACATTAGCGGGAGGCGGCGAGACCCAGTACTTC.

The rearrangement links TRBV29-1 to TRBJ2-1, with 9 bases fitting TRBD2. Looked up from germline, CDR1 is SQVTM and CDR2 is ANQGSEA. The V segment lost 4 bases and the J segment 1 base; nucleotides outside the gene matches: 11. This CDR3 is 17 amino acids long. CDR3 bases: TGCAGCGTTGCGGGGGGTTTCGCGGGAGGGTCCTACAATGAGCAGTTCTTC. This codes for CSVAGGFAGGSYNEQFF.

V gene TRBV6-6 combines with J gene TRBJ2-5, with 11 bases aligning to TRBD2. The CDR3 covers 15 residues. Germline V gene lookup returns CDR1 MNHNY and CDR2 SVGAGI (reference sequence). Trimming cost V 6 bases and J 6 bases; bases outside gene matches: 9. In DNA, the CDR3 is TGTGCCAGCAGACAGCCGGGACTAGCGGTCCAGACCCAGTACTTC. It encodes CASRQPGLAVQTQYF.

The chain carries TRBV7-9 and TRBJ1-4; 8 bases line up with TRBD1. With 5 bases clipped from V and 6 bases from J, the junction kept 5 bases outside the gene matches. Germline CDR1 is SEHNR and CDR2 is FQNEAQ (reference sequence). This CDR3 spans 14 amino acids. The CDR3 bases are TGTGCCAGCAGCCAGGGGGCGGGGGATGAAAAACTGTTTTTT. Translated, it gives CASSQGAGDEKLFF.

The J gene is TRBJ2-7, the V gene TRBV30; D is perhaps TRBD2 (5 bases). Trimming cost V 6 bases and J 5 bases, with 14 bases left between them. This CDR3 has 12 amino acids. CDR1 GTSNPN and CDR2 SVGIG come from the germline V gene (reference sequence). In nucleotides, the CDR3 is TGTGCCTGCAACCGGGGTGGAGACGAGCAGTACTTC. Translation gives CACNRGGDEQYF. The full variable domain, in which reference TRBV30 and TRBJ2-7 provide the parts outside the CDR3, is SQTIHQWPATLVQPVGSPLSLECTVEGTSNPNLYWYRQAAGRGLQLLFYSVGIGQISSEVPQNLSASRPQDRQFILSSKKLLLSDSGFYLCACNRGGDEQYFGPGTRLTVT.